Described below is a single T cell receptor (beta chain) sequence and its context. A junction boundary mismatches the germline segment, possibly from a read error. Alongside a J-beta primer mix, a sample-barcoded 5' primer served in a second PCR lasting about 7 to 11 cycles. From each sample, at least 2.5 million paired-end reads containing CDR3 were obtained. TCRdb re-called the 5' RACE reads through MiXCR, storing one row per CDR3 protein. The sample has approximately 600,000 distinct CDR3 sequences, roughly three fifths seen once. These data originate in a study of blood T cells in healthy people across ages. This CDR3 spans 12 amino acids. CDR1 is MGHDK and CDR2 is SYGVNS in the germline V gene.

The sample was blood. The sequence was collected from a man in his 60s in good health. This chain connects TRBV25-1 to TRBJ2-3; D remains ambiguous. The CDR3 protein is CACRSGVGTQYF. CDR3 coding DNA: TGTGCCTGCAGGTCAGGAGTTGGTACGCAGTATTTT.